The sequence of this T cell receptor beta chain was determined in a study of T cell responses to AZD1222 COVID-19 vaccine. With 5 bases removed from V and 1 base from J, the gap between germline ends came to 18 bases. Germline V gives CDR1 LNHNV, CDR2 YYDKDF (reference sequence). This CDR3 has 17 residues. Generated by immunoSEQ multiplex PCR, the TCRdb table keeps only in-frame clones and is missing some. The sample lists 100,000 to 150,000 clones; about 90% were seen once. Here the sequenced sample was peripheral blood, taken on day 0 of MenACWY control vaccination. This rearrangement joins TRBV15 to TRBJ1-5; D may be TRBD1 (6 bases). This TCR was sampled from an adult in good health. Here the CDR3 DNA reads TGTGCCACCAGCCAGGACAGTCTGGGGGGCAGCAATCAGCCCCAGCATTTT. The encoded protein is CATSQDSLGGSNQPQHF.